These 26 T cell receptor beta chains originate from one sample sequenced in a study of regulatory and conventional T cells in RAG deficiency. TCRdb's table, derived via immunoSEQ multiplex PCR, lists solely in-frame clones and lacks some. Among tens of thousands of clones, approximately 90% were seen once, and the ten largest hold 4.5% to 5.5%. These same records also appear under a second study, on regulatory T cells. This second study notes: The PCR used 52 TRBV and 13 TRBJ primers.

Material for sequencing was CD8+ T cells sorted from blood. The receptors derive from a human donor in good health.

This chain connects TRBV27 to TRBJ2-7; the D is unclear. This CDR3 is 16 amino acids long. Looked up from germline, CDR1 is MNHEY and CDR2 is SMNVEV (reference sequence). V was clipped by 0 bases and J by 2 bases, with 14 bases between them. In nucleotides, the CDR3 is TGTGCCAGCAGTTTATCCCTAGTCGTATCAACCTACGAGCAGTACTTC. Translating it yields CASSLSLVVSTYEQYF.

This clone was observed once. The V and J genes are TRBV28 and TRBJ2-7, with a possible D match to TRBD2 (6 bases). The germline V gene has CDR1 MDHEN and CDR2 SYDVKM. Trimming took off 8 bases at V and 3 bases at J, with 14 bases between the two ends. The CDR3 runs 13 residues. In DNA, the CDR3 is TGTGCCAGCCGACGGCGGGGACTCTACGAGCAGTACTTC. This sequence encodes CASRRRGLYEQYF.

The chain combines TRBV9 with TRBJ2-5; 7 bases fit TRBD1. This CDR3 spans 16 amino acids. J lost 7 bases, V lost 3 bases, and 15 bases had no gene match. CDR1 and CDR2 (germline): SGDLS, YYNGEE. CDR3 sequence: CASSDRPTGFEGTQYF. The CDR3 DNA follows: TGTGCCAGCAGCGACCGCCCGACAGGGTTCGAGGGGACCCAGTACTTC.

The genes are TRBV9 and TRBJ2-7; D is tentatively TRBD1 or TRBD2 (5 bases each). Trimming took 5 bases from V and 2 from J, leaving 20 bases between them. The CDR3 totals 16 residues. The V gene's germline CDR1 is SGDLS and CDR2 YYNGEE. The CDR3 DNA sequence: TGTGCCAGCAGTTCGGGTTTGGCAGGGAGCGCCTACGAGCAGTACTTC. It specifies CASSSGLAGSAYEQYF.

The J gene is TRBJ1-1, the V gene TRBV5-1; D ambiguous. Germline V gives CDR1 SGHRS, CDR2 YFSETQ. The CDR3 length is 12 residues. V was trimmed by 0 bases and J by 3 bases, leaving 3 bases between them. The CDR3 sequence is CASSLGHTEAFF. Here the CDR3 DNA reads TGCGCCAGCAGCTTGGGCCACACTGAAGCTTTCTTT.

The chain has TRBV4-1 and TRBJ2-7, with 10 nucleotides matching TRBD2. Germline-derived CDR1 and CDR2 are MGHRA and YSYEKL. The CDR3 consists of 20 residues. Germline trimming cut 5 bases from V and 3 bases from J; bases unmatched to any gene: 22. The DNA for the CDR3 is TGCGCCAGCAGCTTATCCCCCGGACTAGCGGCCCAAGGGGAGGACTACGAGCAGTACTTC. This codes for CASSLSPGLAAQGEDYEQYF.

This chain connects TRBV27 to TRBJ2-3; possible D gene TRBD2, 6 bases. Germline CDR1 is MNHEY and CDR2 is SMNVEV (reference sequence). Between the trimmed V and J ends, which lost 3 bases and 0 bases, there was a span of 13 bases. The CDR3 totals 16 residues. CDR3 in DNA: TGTGCCAGCAGTTTGGGAGCCGGGACTAGCACAGATACGCAGTATTTT. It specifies CASSLGAGTSTDTQYF.

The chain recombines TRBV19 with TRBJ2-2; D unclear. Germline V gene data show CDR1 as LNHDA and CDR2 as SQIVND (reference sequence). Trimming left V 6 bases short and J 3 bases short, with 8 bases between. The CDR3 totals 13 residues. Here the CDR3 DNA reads TGTGCCAGTAGGAACCCCGACACCGGGGAGCTGTTTTTT. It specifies CASRNPDTGELFF. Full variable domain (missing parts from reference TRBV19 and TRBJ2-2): DGGITQSPKYLFRKEGQNVTLSCEQNLNHDAMYWYRQDPGQGLRLIYYSQIVNDFQKGDIAEGYSVSREKKESFPLTVTSAQKNPTAFYLCASRNPDTGELFFGEGSRLTVL.

CDR3 in DNA: TGTGCCAGCAGCCCGATTCGGCTTTCCGCCTACGAGCAGTACTTC. This gives the protein CASSPIRLSAYEQYF. The chain joins TRBV7-9 to TRBJ2-7; D not resolved. Trimming stripped 5 bases from V and 2 bases from J, with 16 bases between. The CDR3 is made up of 15 amino acids. Germline V lookup: CDR1 SEHNR, CDR2 FQNEAQ (reference sequence).

The CDR3 sequence: CASSFQREGRIGDTQYF. The DNA of the CDR3 is TGTGCCAGCAGCTTCCAGCGGGAGGGCCGGATCGGAGATACGCAGTATTTT. V usage is TRBV13 and J usage is TRBJ2-3, with 10 bases aligning to TRBD2. CDR1 and CDR2 from the germline V gene are PRHDT and FYEKMQ (reference sequence). The CDR3 loop spans 17 amino acids. Unmatched junction bases numbered 11, after V lost 3 bases and J lost 5 bases.

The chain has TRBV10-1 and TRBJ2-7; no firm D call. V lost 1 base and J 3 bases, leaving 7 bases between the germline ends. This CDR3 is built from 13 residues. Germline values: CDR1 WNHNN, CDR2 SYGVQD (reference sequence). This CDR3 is CASSEYDRYEQYF. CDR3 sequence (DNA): TGCGCCAGCAGTGAGTACGATCGCTACGAGCAGTACTTC.

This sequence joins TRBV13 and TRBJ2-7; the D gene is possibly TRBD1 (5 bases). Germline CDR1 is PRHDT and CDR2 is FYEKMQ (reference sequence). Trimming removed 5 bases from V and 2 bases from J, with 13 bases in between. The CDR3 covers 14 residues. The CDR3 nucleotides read TGTGCCAGCAGCCTCGGACACTCGACCTACGAGCAGTACTTC. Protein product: CASSLGHSTYEQYF.

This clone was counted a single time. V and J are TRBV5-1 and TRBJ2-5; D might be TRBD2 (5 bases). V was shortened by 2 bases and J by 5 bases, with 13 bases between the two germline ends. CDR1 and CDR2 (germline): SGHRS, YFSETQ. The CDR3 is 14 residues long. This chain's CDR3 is CASSLTEGWETQYF. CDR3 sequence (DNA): TGCGCCAGCAGCTTAACTGAGGGCTGGGAGACCCAGTACTTC.

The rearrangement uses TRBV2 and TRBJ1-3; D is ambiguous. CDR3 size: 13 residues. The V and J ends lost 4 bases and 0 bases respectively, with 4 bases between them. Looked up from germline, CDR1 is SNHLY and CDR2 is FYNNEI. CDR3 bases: TGTGCCAGCAGTGTAAGCTCTGGAAACACCATATATTTT. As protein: CASSVSSGNTIYF.

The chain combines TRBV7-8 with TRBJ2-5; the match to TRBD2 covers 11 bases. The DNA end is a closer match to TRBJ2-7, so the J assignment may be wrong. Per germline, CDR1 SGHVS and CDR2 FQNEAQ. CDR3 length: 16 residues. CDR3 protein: CASSFSILAGAYEQYF. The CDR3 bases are TGTGCCAGCAGCTTTTCGATACTAGCGGGGGCCTACGAGCAGTACTTC.

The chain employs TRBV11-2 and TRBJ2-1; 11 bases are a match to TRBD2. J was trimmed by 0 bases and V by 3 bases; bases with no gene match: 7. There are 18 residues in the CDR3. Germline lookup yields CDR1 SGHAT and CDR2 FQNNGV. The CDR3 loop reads CASSLGGLAAPSYNEQFF. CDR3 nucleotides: TGTGCCAGCAGCTTGGGGGGACTAGCGGCGCCCTCCTACAATGAGCAGTTCTTC.

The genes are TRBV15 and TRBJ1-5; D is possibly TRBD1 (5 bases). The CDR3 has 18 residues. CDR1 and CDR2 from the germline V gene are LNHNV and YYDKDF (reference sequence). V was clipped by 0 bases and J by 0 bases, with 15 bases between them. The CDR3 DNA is TGTGCCACCAGCAGAGACCGGGACGGCCTTTATAGCAATCAGCCCCAGCATTTT. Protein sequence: CATSRDRDGLYSNQPQHF.

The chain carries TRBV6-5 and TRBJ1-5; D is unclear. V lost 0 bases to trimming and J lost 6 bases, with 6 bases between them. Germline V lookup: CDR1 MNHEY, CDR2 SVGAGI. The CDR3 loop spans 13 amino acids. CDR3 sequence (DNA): TGTGCCAGCAGTTACTCACCCATTCAGCCCCAGCATTTT. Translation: CASSYSPIQPQHF.

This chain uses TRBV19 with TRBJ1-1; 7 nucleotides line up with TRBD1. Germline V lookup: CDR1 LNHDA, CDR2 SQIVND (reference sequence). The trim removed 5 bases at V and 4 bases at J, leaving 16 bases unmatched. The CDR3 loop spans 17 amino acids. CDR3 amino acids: CASSPHNGQAGSTEAFF. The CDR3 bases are TGTGCCAGTAGTCCCCACAACGGACAGGCCGGATCCACTGAAGCTTTCTTT.

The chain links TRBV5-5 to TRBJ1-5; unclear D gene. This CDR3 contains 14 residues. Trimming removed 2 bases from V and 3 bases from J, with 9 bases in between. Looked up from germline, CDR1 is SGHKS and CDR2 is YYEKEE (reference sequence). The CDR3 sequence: CASSLSGDNQPQHF. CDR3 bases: TGTGCCAGCAGCTTAAGTGGGGACAATCAGCCCCAGCATTTT.

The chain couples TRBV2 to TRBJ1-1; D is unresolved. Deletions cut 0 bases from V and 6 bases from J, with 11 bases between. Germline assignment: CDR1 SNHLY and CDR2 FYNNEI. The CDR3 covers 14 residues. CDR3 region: CASSEAAGAPEAFF. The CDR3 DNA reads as TGTGCCAGCAGTGAAGCGGCAGGTGCCCCTGAAGCTTTCTTT.

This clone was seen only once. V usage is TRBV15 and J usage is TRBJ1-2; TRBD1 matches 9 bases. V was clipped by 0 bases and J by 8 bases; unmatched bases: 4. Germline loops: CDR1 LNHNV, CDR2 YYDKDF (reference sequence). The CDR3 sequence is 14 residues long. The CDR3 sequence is CATSRDGTGRGYTF. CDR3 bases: TGTGCCACCAGCAGAGACGGGACAGGGAGGGGCTACACCTTC.

CDR3 in amino acids: CASSSDRGEDGYTF. CDR3 in DNA: TGTGCCAGCAGCTCGGACAGGGGGGAGGATGGCTACACCTTC. V and J are TRBV13 and TRBJ1-2, with TRBD1 matching 10 bases. Germline V gene lookup returns CDR1 PRHDT and CDR2 FYEKMQ (reference sequence). The J segment lost 6 bases and the V segment lost 4 bases, leaving 5 bases of the junction unmatched. The CDR3 consists of 14 residues.

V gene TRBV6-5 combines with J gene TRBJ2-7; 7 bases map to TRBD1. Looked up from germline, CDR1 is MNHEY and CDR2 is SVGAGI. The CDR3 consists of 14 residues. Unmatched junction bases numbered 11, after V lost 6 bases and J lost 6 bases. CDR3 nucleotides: TGTGCCAGCAGCGACTTGACAGGGCCACTCGAGCAGTACTTC. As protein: CASSDLTGPLEQYF.

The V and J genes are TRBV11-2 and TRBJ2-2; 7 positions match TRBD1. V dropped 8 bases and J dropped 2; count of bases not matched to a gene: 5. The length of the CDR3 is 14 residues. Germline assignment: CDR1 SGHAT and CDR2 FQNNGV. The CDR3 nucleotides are TGTGCCAGCGGAAACAGGGGTAACACCGGGGAGCTGTTTTTT. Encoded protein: CASGNRGNTGELFF.

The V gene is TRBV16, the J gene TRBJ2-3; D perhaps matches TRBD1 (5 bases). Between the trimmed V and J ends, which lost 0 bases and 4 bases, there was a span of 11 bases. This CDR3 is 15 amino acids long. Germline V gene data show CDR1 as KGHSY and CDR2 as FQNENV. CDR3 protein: CASSQSKTDADTQYF. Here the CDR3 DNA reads TGTGCCAGCAGCCAATCCAAGACAGATGCAGATACGCAGTATTTT. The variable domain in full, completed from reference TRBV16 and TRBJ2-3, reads GEEVAQTPKHLVRGEGQKAKLYCAPIKGHSYVFWYQQVLKNEFKFLISFQNENVFDETGMPKERFSAKCLPNSPCSLEIQATKLEDSAVYFCASSQSKTDADTQYFGPGTRLTVL.